Below, 24 T cell receptor beta chains from the same sample are listed, as sequenced in a study of T-cell memory formation after mild COVID-19. MiXCR, run by TCRdb on the 5' RACE reads, gives a single entry per CDR3 protein. Altogether about 33,000 distinct CDR3 sequences are present, under 25% being singletons, with the ten largest covering about 1.5%. Input material: PBMCs or a T cell subset sorted from them (not recorded which). These receptors came from an adult who had mild COVID-19 (a few samples of this study predate the infection). Cell type and time point are not known.

At least ten counts were recorded for this clonotype. J is TRBJ2-1 and V is TRBV12-3 or TRBV12-4, with TRBD2 matching 10 bases. Losses at the gene ends were 6 bases for V and 5 bases for J; bases not matched to a gene: 13. The CDR3 runs 17 residues. DNA for the CDR3: TGTGCCAGCAGCCGATCCTTTAGCGGGGGGTTCGACAATGAGCAGTTCTTC. This translates into CASSRSFSGGFDNEQFF.

The gene calls are TRBV20-1 and TRBJ2-7, with 8 bases aligning to TRBD1. Germline V gives CDR1 DFQATT, CDR2 SNEGSKA (reference sequence). This CDR3 has 13 amino acids. The CDR3 loop reads CSTWTGPGNEQYF. CDR3 nucleotides: TGCAGCACTTGGACAGGGCCAGGGAACGAGCAGTACTTC.

This clonotype has a count of ten or more. The chain employs TRBV6-5 and TRBJ2-7, with a possible D match to TRBD2 (5 bases). Germline CDR1 is MNHEY and CDR2 is SVGAGI. The CDR3 covers 14 residues. The V end was cut by 2 bases, the J end by 3 bases, with 11 bases between. The CDR3 sequence is CASSYREGYYEQYF. The CDR3 nucleotides read TGTGCCAGCAGTTACCGGGAAGGATACTACGAGCAGTACTTC.

This clonotype occurred many times. The J gene is TRBJ1-5, the V gene TRBV30; 9 bases align to TRBD1. J gave up 3 bases and V 6 bases, and 6 bases lay outside the gene matches. Germline V lookup: CDR1 GTSNPN, CDR2 SVGIG (reference sequence). This CDR3 spans 14 amino acids. CDR3 loop: CACKTGGPNQPQHF. In DNA, the CDR3 is TGTGCCTGCAAAACAGGGGGCCCCAATCAGCCCCAGCATTTT. Full variable domain (remainder filled in from reference TRBV30 and TRBJ1-5): SQTIHQWPATLVQPVGSPLSLECTVEGTSNPNLYWYRQAAGRGLQLLFYSVGIGQISSEVPQNLSASRPQDRQFILSSKKLLLSDSGFYLCACKTGGPNQPQHFGDGTRLSIL.

This clonotype was counted ten times or more. The V call is TRBV12-3 or TRBV12-4, the J call TRBJ1-5; TRBD1 matches 9 bases. This CDR3 region has 15 residues. Losses at the gene ends were 1 base for V and 3 bases for J; bases not matched to a gene: 1. CDR3 residues: CASSLGQGDNQPQHF. Here the CDR3 DNA reads TGTGCCAGCAGTTTAGGACAGGGGGACAATCAGCCCCAGCATTTT.

This clonotype has a count of ten or more. The J gene is TRBJ2-1, the V gene TRBV12-3 or TRBV12-4; 8 bases are shared with TRBD2. V was clipped by 7 bases and J by 7 bases; unmatched bases: 9. This CDR3 comprises 14 residues. The CDR3 protein is CASTLGGASNEQFF. CDR3 in DNA: TGTGCCAGCACTCTCGGGGGGGCCTCAAATGAGCAGTTCTTC.

This clonotype was seen ten or more times. This chain connects TRBV6-1 to TRBJ2-1; 11 nucleotides align to TRBD2. This CDR3 comprises 16 residues. V dropped 4 bases and J dropped 3; count of bases not matched to a gene: 5. The germline CDR1 and CDR2 sequences are MNHNS and SASEGT. DNA for the CDR3: TGTGCCAGCAGTGTATTAGCGGGGGGGCTCTACAATGAGCAGTTCTTC. Translated, it gives CASSVLAGGLYNEQFF.

This chain links TRBV4-2 with TRBJ2-1; 12 bases align to TRBD2. Germline-derived CDR1 and CDR2 are LGHNA and YNFKEQ. The CDR3 has 15 amino acids. J lost 6 bases, V lost 1 base, and 1 base had no gene match. The CDR3 loop is CASSQASGGANEQFF. Here the CDR3 DNA reads TGTGCCAGCAGCCAAGCTAGCGGGGGGGCCAATGAGCAGTTCTTC.

The chain carries TRBV18 and TRBJ2-1, with D hard to call. Germline loops: CDR1 KGHSH, CDR2 LQKENI. The CDR3 spans 15 residues. Trimming pared 2 bases from V and 4 bases from J, leaving 12 bases between. The CDR3 here is CASSPRGAYYNEQFF. The CDR3 DNA reads as TGTGCCAGCTCACCAAGAGGAGCGTATTACAATGAGCAGTTCTTC.

In its sample, this clonotype was seen many times. This sequence joins TRBV27 and TRBJ2-5; no reliable D call. The ends were cut back, 5 bases at V and 2 bases at J, with 12 bases in the middle. The germline V gene encodes CDR1 MNHEY and CDR2 SMNVEV (reference sequence). The CDR3 runs to 14 residues. CDR3 DNA sequence: TGTGCCAGCAGTCCCACTTTCGGACAAGAGACCCAGTACTTC. As protein: CASSPTFGQETQYF.

This clonotype appeared many times. This sequence joins TRBV29-1 and TRBJ1-6; D is perhaps TRBD1 (5 bases). Trimming left V 7 bases short and J 5 bases short, with 12 bases between. Germline assignment: CDR1 SQVTM and CDR2 ANQGSEA. This CDR3 comprises 13 residues. The CDR3 loop reads CSAKSDNNSPLHF. The CDR3 DNA is TGCAGCGCAAAGTCGGACAATAATTCACCCCTCCACTTT.

This clonotype was seen at least ten times. V is TRBV27 and J is TRBJ2-3; maybe TRBD2 (6 bases). Germline V gene lookup returns CDR1 MNHEY and CDR2 SMNVEV (reference sequence). The V end lost 6 bases, the J end lost 4 bases, and 20 bases lay between the germline ends. This CDR3 is 16 amino acids long. Here the CDR3 reads CASRLEAGRRADTQYF. CDR3 DNA: TGTGCCAGCAGGCTGGAGGCGGGAAGAAGGGCAGATACGCAGTATTTT.

This clonotype was counted many times. The rearrangement joins TRBV11-2 to TRBJ2-1; D may be TRBD2 (6 bases). CDR3 length equals 16 residues. CDR1 and CDR2 from the germline V gene are SGHAT and FQNNGV. The V end lost 4 bases, the J end lost 1 base, and 14 bases lay between the germline ends. This chain's CDR3 is CASSSLKGGSYNEQFF. The CDR3 DNA sequence: TGTGCCAGCAGCTCATTGAAGGGAGGATCCTACAATGAGCAGTTCTTC.

The table lists this clonotype with many counts. The chain joins TRBV6-1 to TRBJ2-1; a weak D match, TRBD2 (5 bases). Trimming removed 6 bases from V and 9 bases from J, with 9 bases in between. From germline, CDR1 is MNHNS and CDR2 SASEGT. The CDR3 sequence is 11 residues long. DNA for the CDR3: TGTGCCAGCAGCGGGGAGCTTGAGCAGTTCTTC. Its protein is CASSGELEQFF.

In its sample, this clonotype was seen many times. This chain's CDR3 is CASSSSHNQFYEQYF. The CDR3 region has the DNA TGTGCCAGCAGCTCGAGCCATAACCAATTCTACGAGCAGTACTTC. The genes are TRBV5-5 and TRBJ2-7, with D unclear. Germline CDR1 reads SGHKS; CDR2 reads YYEKEE (reference sequence). This CDR3 is built from 15 residues. Trimming shortened V by 3 bases and J by 3 bases, and 16 bases separated the two germline ends.

CDR3 loop: CATFPTSPSTDTQYF. The CDR3 DNA is TGTGCCACGTTTCCGACTAGCCCGAGCACAGATACGCAGTATTTT. This chain joins TRBV7-9 and TRBJ2-3, with TRBD2 identical over 7 bases. There are 15 residues in the CDR3. Germline CDR1 and CDR2: SEHNR and FQNEAQ (reference sequence). V trimming: 10 bases; J trimming: 0 bases; junction bases outside the gene matches: 10.

The sample holds many counts of this clonotype. The CDR3 loop is CASRLAGGPSYNEQFF. CDR3 bases: TGTGCCAGCAGGTTAGCGGGAGGGCCGTCGTACAATGAGCAGTTCTTC. The rearrangement links TRBV6-5 to TRBJ2-1; 11 bases are a match to TRBD2. CDR3 size: 16 residues. CDR1 is MNHEY, CDR2 SVGAGI, per germline. V was pared by 6 bases and J by 4 bases, with 8 bases of the junction left unmatched.

Details on this clonotype: Since no conserved phenylalanine or tryptophan closes the CDR3, a read error is the likely cause. This sequence joins TRBV7-3 and TRBJ2-1, with 11 bases identical to TRBD2. The J call could be wrong; TRBJ2-5 is a better fit for the DNA end. The CDR3 spans 15 residues. Germline lookup yields CDR1 SGHTA and CDR2 FQGTGA. This CDR3 is CASSLLAGGQETQYL. In nucleotides, the CDR3 is TGTGCCAGCAGCTTACTAGCGGGGGGCCAAGAGACCCAGTACTTA.

The chain links TRBV4-2 to TRBJ2-3, with 8 bases fitting TRBD1. The germline gives CDR1 LGHNA, CDR2 YNFKEQ. V shed 0 bases and J 6 bases; nucleotides not matched to a gene: 11. The CDR3 totals 17 residues. CDR3 protein: CASSQDEGRGLSDTQYF. The CDR3 DNA follows: TGTGCCAGCAGCCAAGATGAGGGCAGGGGGCTGTCCGATACGCAGTATTTT.

This clonotype showed up many times. This CDR3 reads CASSGKRGTNNEQFF. As DNA, the CDR3 is TGTGCCAGCAGTGGAAAGCGGGGGACCAACAATGAGCAGTTCTTC. V gene TRBV6-1 combines with J gene TRBJ2-1; TRBD2 aligns across 8 bases. From germline, CDR1 is MNHNS and CDR2 SASEGT. This CDR3 has 15 amino acids. Unmatched junction bases numbered 7, after V lost 4 bases and J lost 5 bases.

This clonotype was found many times. The chain uses TRBV6-5 and TRBJ2-1, with 11 bases fitting TRBD1. Unmatched junction bases numbered 9, after V lost 5 bases and J lost 9 bases. This CDR3 contains 15 residues. Germline assignment: CDR1 MNHEY and CDR2 SVGAGI. CDR3 residues: CASSPDRGLGSEQFF. In DNA form, the CDR3 reads TGTGCCAGCAGTCCGGACAGGGGGCTAGGGAGTGAGCAGTTCTTC.

This chain connects TRBV3-1 to TRBJ2-7; D unresolved. The CDR3 is 11 residues long. CDR1 is LGHDT and CDR2 is YNNKEL in the germline V gene (reference sequence). Trimming removed 1 base from V and 6 bases from J, with 4 bases in between. CDR3: CASSQGAEQYF. Written as DNA, the CDR3 is TGTGCCAGCAGCCAAGGGGCCGAGCAGTACTTC.

This clonotype was found many times. J is TRBJ2-2 and V is TRBV10-3; D unclear. Germline lookup yields CDR1 ENHRY and CDR2 SYGVKD. This CDR3 is 14 amino acids long. V lost 9 bases and J 4 bases, leaving 15 bases between the germline ends. The CDR3 loop is CAIGSASSTGELFF. DNA for the CDR3: TGTGCCATTGGTTCAGCCTCAAGCACCGGGGAGCTGTTTTTT.

This chain joins TRBV4-2 and TRBJ2-6; the D gene is possibly TRBD1 (6 bases). Deletions cut 1 base from V and 0 bases from J, with 19 bases between. Germline V CDR1 and CDR2: LGHNA, YNFKEQ. This CDR3 spans 20 amino acids. CDR3 sequence: CASSQGAGTLLNSGANVLTF. The CDR3 region has the DNA TGTGCCAGCAGCCAAGGCGCCGGGACACTTCTTAACTCTGGGGCCAACGTCCTGACTTTC.